This TCR beta chain was observed in a study of CD8 T cells in ankylosing spondylitis. Using its own MiXCR run on the 5' RACE reads, TCRdb lists one record per CDR3 protein. The sample comprises some 150,000 distinct CDR3 sequences, approximately 44% of which are singletons, and around 15% rests with the top ten. The germline CDR1 and CDR2 sequences are DFQATT and SNEGSKA (reference sequence). Trimming left V 1 base short and J 4 bases short, with 4 bases between. CDR3 size: 11 residues. To note about this clonotype: Antigen: not known.

Findings of the study overall: Seemingly distinctive of ankylosing spondylitis blood was a TCR beta motif formed by eight highly homologous variants. Disease-linked clones reportedly concentrated significantly in matched ankylosing spondylitis synovial fluid. Earlier authors reported some of these motif variants in reactive arthritis synovial fluid and blood.

The chain carries TRBV20-1 and TRBJ1-1; D is ambiguous. The receptor was derived from a male donor with ankylosing spondylitis. Sequencing was done on a sample of synovial fluid, either unsorted or a sorted T cell fraction (not recorded which). Written as DNA, the CDR3 is TGCAGTGCTAGAGGAGGCACTGAAGCTTTCTTT. It yields the protein CSARGGTEAFF.